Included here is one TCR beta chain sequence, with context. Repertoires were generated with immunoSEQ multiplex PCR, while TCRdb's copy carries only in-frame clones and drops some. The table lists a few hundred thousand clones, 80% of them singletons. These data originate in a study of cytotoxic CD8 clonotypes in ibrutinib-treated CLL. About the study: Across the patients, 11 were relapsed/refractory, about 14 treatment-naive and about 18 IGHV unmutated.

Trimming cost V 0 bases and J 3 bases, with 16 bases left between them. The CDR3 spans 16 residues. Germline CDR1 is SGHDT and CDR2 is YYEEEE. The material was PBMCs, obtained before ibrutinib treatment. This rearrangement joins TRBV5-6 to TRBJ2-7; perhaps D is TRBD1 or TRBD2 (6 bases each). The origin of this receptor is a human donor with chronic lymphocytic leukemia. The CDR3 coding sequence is TGTGCCAGCAGCTTGGATTGGGGGCGCGGGGTCTACGAGCAGTACTTC. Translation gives CASSLDWGRGVYEQYF.